One sample yielded the 32 T cell receptor beta chains listed below, sequenced in a study of cytomegalovirus exposure and HLA in healthy donors. PCR employed 60 Vbeta and 13 Jbeta primers. TCRdb's table, derived via immunoSEQ multiplex PCR, lists solely in-frame clones and lacks some. The table shows approximately 37,000 clones, with around three quarters occurring only once. The sample comprised PBMCs. The receptor set was obtained from a male donor in good health and CMV-seronegative.

This clone was picked up a small number of times. V and J are TRBV5-1 and TRBJ2-5, with 10 nucleotides matching TRBD2. The CDR3 extends over 17 amino acids. Germline CDR1 is SGHRS and CDR2 is YFSETQ. V was clipped by 2 bases and J by 5 bases; unmatched bases: 12. CDR3 bases: TGCGCCAGCAGCTTCGTAGCCGGAGCGGGGGGGCCGGAGACCCAGTACTTC. Translating gives CASSFVAGAGGPETQYF.

This clone was seen only a few times. The rearrangement joins TRBV7-9 to TRBJ1-2, with 7 bases aligning to TRBD1. In germline, CDR1 is SEHNR, CDR2 FQNEAQ (reference sequence). The junction had 6 bases not matched to a gene; V was cut back by 0 bases and J by 8 bases. This CDR3 region has 14 residues. The CDR3 reads CASSLAETGTGYTF. The CDR3 bases are TGTGCCAGCAGCTTAGCCGAGACAGGGACAGGCTACACCTTC.

This clone was counted only a few times. The genes are TRBV5-4 and TRBJ1-4, with TRBD1 matching 10 bases. This CDR3 region has 14 residues. V lost 5 bases to trimming and J lost 6 bases; unmatched junction nucleotides: 4. Germline CDR1 SGHNT, CDR2 YYREEE (reference sequence). The CDR3 here is CASSVGQGYEKLFF. For the CDR3, the DNA is TGTGCCAGCAGTGTGGGACAGGGGTATGAAAAACTGTTTTTT. The full variable domain, completed using reference TRBV5-4 and TRBJ1-4, is ETGVTQSPTHLIKTRGQQVTLRCSSQSGHNTVSWYQQALGQGPQFIFQYYREEENGRGNFPPRFSGLQFPNYSSELNVNALELDDSALYLCASSVGQGYEKLFFGSGTQLSVL.

The chain links TRBV4-1 to TRBJ1-1, with a weak D call TRBD1 (5 bases). Looked up from germline, CDR1 is MGHRA and CDR2 is YSYEKL. Trimming took off 1 base at V and 5 bases at J, with 20 bases between the two ends. The CDR3 is 17 amino acids. In DNA, the CDR3 is TGCGCCAGCAGCCAAGGGGCAGGGAATCTTAGGGTGACTGAAGCTTTCTTT. This sequence encodes CASSQGAGNLRVTEAFF.

In this sample, this clone turned up a few times. The J gene is TRBJ1-5, the V gene TRBV10-1, with 7 bases fitting TRBD1. CDR3 length equals 13 residues. The trim removed 7 bases at V and 5 bases at J, leaving 5 bases unmatched. From germline, CDR1 is WNHNN and CDR2 SYGVQD (reference sequence). CDR3 nucleotide sequence: TGCGCCAGCATCAAGACAGGGCATCAGCCCCAGCATTTT. Translating it yields CASIKTGHQPQHF.

This sequence joins TRBV4-1 and TRBJ1-6; the D gene is possibly TRBD1 (6 bases). The V gene's germline CDR1 is MGHRA and CDR2 YSYEKL. The CDR3 is made up of 13 amino acids. The V end lost 6 bases, the J end lost 3 bases, and 6 bases lay between the germline ends. The CDR3, as DNA: TGCGCCAGCAGGGACAGCTATAATTCACCCCTCCACTTT. This encodes CASRDSYNSPLHF.

The chain uses TRBV2 and TRBJ1-5; D remains unclear. From germline, CDR1 is SNHLY and CDR2 FYNNEI. There are 13 residues in the CDR3. Trimming took off 8 bases at V and 1 base at J, with 9 bases between the two ends. The CDR3 sequence: CASGTESNQPQHF. Here the CDR3 DNA reads TGTGCCAGCGGTACAGAAAGCAATCAGCCCCAGCATTTT.

CDR3 DNA: TGTGCCTGGAGTTCGGGGGGACCCACAGATACGCAGTATTTT. This gives the protein CAWSSGGPTDTQYF. The V call is TRBV30, the J call TRBJ2-3; 7 bases are a match to TRBD2. Germline CDR1 GTSNPN, CDR2 SVGIG (reference sequence). Trimming at V came to 2 bases and at J to 2 bases, leaving 4 bases not matched to a gene. The CDR3 extends over 14 amino acids.

V and J are TRBV4-3 and TRBJ1-2, with 10 positions matching TRBD1. V shed 1 base, J shed 4 bases, and the junction held 12 bases outside the gene matches. Germline CDR1 is LGHNA and CDR2 is YSLEER. The CDR3 has 18 amino acids. The CDR3 loop reads CASSQGFVGQGVVYGYTF. CDR3 DNA: TGCGCCAGCAGCCAAGGCTTCGTAGGACAGGGGGTGGTCTATGGCTACACCTTC.

The chain has TRBV2 and TRBJ2-7; the D gene is possibly TRBD1 (6 bases). V was trimmed by 8 bases and J by 0 bases, leaving 11 bases between them. From germline, CDR1 is SNHLY and CDR2 FYNNEI. The CDR3 runs 13 residues. The CDR3 DNA reads TGTGCCAGCCACCGGGACAACTCCTACGAGCAGTACTTC. Residues: CASHRDNSYEQYF.

V usage is TRBV6-1 and J usage is TRBJ2-7, with TRBD2 matching over 11 bases. Trimming cost V 4 bases and J 4 bases; bases outside gene matches: 0. Germline CDR1 is MNHNS and CDR2 is SASEGT. CDR3 length equals 13 residues. The CDR3 DNA reads as TGTGCCAGCAGTGGGACTAGCGGGTACGAGCAGTACTTC. Its protein product is CASSGTSGYEQYF.

CDR3 DNA sequence: TGTGCCAGCAGTGTGACAGACACTGAAGCTTTCTTT. Amino acids: CASSVTDTEAFF. The chain links TRBV6-1 to TRBJ1-1, with D possibly matching TRBD1 (5 bases). Trimming took off 4 bases at V and 3 bases at J, with 6 bases between the two ends. The CDR3 extends over 12 amino acids. Germline CDR1 is MNHNS and CDR2 is SASEGT.

The gene calls are TRBV6-1 and TRBJ1-2; TRBD1 matches at 9 bases. Germline V gene data show CDR1 as MNHNS and CDR2 as SASEGT. Losses at the gene ends were 7 bases for V and 5 bases for J; bases not matched to a gene: 8. CDR3 size: 14 residues. The CDR3 nucleotides read TGTGCCAGCACCCGACAGGGGGGATGGTATGGCTACACCTTC. It translates to CASTRQGGWYGYTF.

This chain connects TRBV9 to TRBJ2-1, with D unclear. Deletions cut 0 bases from V and 7 bases from J, with 5 bases between. The CDR3 has 12 amino acids. CDR1 is SGDLS, CDR2 YYNGEE, per germline. As DNA, the CDR3 is TGTGCCAGCAGCGTAGGTTCTAATGAGCAGTTCTTC. It encodes CASSVGSNEQFF.

The chain combines TRBV5-4 with TRBJ1-1; 11 bases align to TRBD1. There are 15 residues in the CDR3. Per the germline V gene, CDR1 is SGHNT and CDR2 is YYREEE (reference sequence). With V trimmed by 1 base and J by 5 bases, 4 bases remained unmatched. Written as DNA, the CDR3 is TGTGCCAGCAGCTTGCAAGGGACAGGGGGAACTGAAGCTTTCTTT. Encoded protein: CASSLQGTGGTEAFF.

V and J are TRBV10-3 and TRBJ1-2, with D uncertain. The ends were cut back, 10 bases at V and 1 base at J, with 16 bases in the middle. This CDR3 region has 14 residues. Germline V gene data show CDR1 as ENHRY and CDR2 as SYGVKD. The CDR3 DNA is TGTGCCACGGCAAGGGAGGGTTTTAACTATGGCTACACCTTC. It is translated as CATAREGFNYGYTF.

The gene calls are TRBV28 and TRBJ1-1, with TRBD1 matching over 9 bases. This CDR3 spans 15 amino acids. Trimming removed 1 base from V and 6 bases from J; junction bases left unmatched: 6. The germline gives CDR1 MDHEN, CDR2 SYDVKM. The CDR3, as DNA: TGTGCCAGCAGTTTATCGGACAGGGGTGTCGCTGAAGCTTTCTTT. This encodes CASSLSDRGVAEAFF.

The V and J genes are TRBV30 and TRBJ1-2; D is undetermined. Trimming cost V 3 bases and J 7 bases, with 9 bases left between them. The V gene's germline CDR1 is GTSNPN and CDR2 SVGIG (reference sequence). The CDR3 is 11 residues long. Here the CDR3 DNA reads TGTGCCTGGAGGACATACCCTGGCTACACCTTC. Protein sequence: CAWRTYPGYTF. The full variable domain, rest sourced from reference TRBV30 and TRBJ1-2, is SQTIHQWPATLVQPVGSPLSLECTVEGTSNPNLYWYRQAAGRGLQLLFYSVGIGQISSEVPQNLSASRPQDRQFILSSKKLLLSDSGFYLCAWRTYPGYTFGSGTRLTVV.

J is TRBJ2-5 and V is TRBV30; no firm D call. Germline CDR1 and CDR2: GTSNPN and SVGIG (reference sequence). CDR3 length: 11 residues. The V end was cut by 1 base, the J end by 5 bases, with 5 bases between. Here the CDR3 reads CAWSARETQYF. In nucleotides, the CDR3 is TGTGCCTGGAGTGCGAGGGAGACCCAGTACTTC.

The gene calls are TRBV5-1 and TRBJ2-5, with no clear D. The CDR3 totals 18 residues. Per germline, CDR1 SGHRS and CDR2 YFSETQ. V gave up 3 bases and J gave up 1 base, with 22 bases separating them. The CDR3 DNA sequence: TGCGCCAGCAGCTCGCCTTTACGCCTATTGCCCATCCAAGAGACCCAGTACTTC. It encodes CASSSPLRLLPIQETQYF.

This clone was counted a few times. Here the CDR3 DNA reads TGTGCCAGCAGTGGCCTCCTTGGGCTGGGCAATCAGCCCCAGCATTTT. Its translation is CASSGLLGLGNQPQHF. This chain links TRBV6-6 with TRBJ1-5; no clear D. Trimming pared 5 bases from V and 2 bases from J, leaving 16 bases between. This CDR3 contains 16 residues. CDR1 is MNHNY and CDR2 is SVGAGI in the germline V gene (reference sequence).

This clone has just a few counts. This sequence joins TRBV5-1 and TRBJ1-2; D is perhaps TRBD1 (5 bases). The germline gives CDR1 SGHRS, CDR2 YFSETQ. Trimming left V 4 bases short and J 7 bases short, with 23 bases between. CDR3 length equals 16 residues. The CDR3 nucleotides read TGCGCCAGCAGCCGCACCCAACAGGCTAATTCACGTGGCTACACCTTC. It translates to CASSRTQQANSRGYTF. Full variable domain (outside the CDR3, taken from reference TRBV5-1 and TRBJ1-2): KAGVTQTPRYLIKTRGQQVTLSCSPISGHRSVSWYQQTPGQGLQFLFEYFSETQRNKGNFPGRFSGRQFSNSRSEMNVSTLELGDSALYLCASSRTQQANSRGYTFGSGTRLTVV.

The gene calls are TRBV6-6 and TRBJ1-4; TRBD1 aligns across 7 bases. Germline V CDR1 and CDR2: MNHNY, SVGAGI (reference sequence). The V segment lost 2 bases and the J segment 5 bases; nucleotides outside the gene matches: 8. The CDR3 has 16 residues. The DNA for the CDR3 is TGTGCCAGCAGTTACCCTAGGGACAGACAAAATGAAAAACTGTTTTTT. Amino acid sequence: CASSYPRDRQNEKLFF.

In DNA, the CDR3 is TGTGCCAGCAGTGACCAGGGTTTTAACTATGGCTACACCTTC. Translation gives CASSDQGFNYGYTF. V gene TRBV2 combines with J gene TRBJ1-2; tentatively, D is TRBD1 (5 bases). The germline V and J ends were trimmed by 3 bases and 1 base, with 9 bases remaining between them. This CDR3 has 14 residues. Germline V gene data show CDR1 as SNHLY and CDR2 as FYNNEI.

The V call is TRBV6-5, the J call TRBJ2-5; D perhaps matches TRBD2 (6 bases). V was clipped by 2 bases and J by 4 bases, with 17 bases between them. The CDR3 is 16 residues long. Germline-derived CDR1 and CDR2 are MNHEY and SVGAGI. The CDR3 DNA sequence: TGTGCCAGCAGTTACCGTGGTGGGGGGAAGGGAGAGACCCAGTACTTC. Its protein is CASSYRGGGKGETQYF.

The chain joins TRBV7-9 to TRBJ2-3, with D uncertain. Trimming shortened V by 5 bases and J by 0 bases, and 18 bases separated the two germline ends. This CDR3 is 17 amino acids long. Germline V gene data show CDR1 as SEHNR and CDR2 as FQNEAQ (reference sequence). The CDR3 nucleotides read TGTGCCAGCAGCCACGGCCGGCGAACAGCTAGCACAGATACGCAGTATTTT. It is translated as CASSHGRRTASTDTQYF.

The rearrangement uses TRBV30 and TRBJ1-6, with unresolved D. CDR1 GTSNPN and CDR2 SVGIG come from the germline V gene (reference sequence). The V end lost 5 bases, the J end lost 12 bases, and 11 bases lay between the germline ends. The CDR3 has 11 amino acids. The CDR3 spells CAWVGLGPLHF. CDR3 nucleotide sequence: TGTGCCTGGGTTGGACTAGGACCCCTCCACTTT.

The chain is built from TRBV6-1 and TRBJ2-5; 7 bases match TRBD1. The CDR3 has 12 amino acids. Germline assignment: CDR1 MNHNS and CDR2 SASEGT. With 4 bases clipped from V and 5 bases from J, the junction kept 1 base outside the gene matches. In nucleotides, the CDR3 is TGTGCCAGCAGTGTAGGGGGCGAGACCCAGTACTTC. This encodes CASSVGGETQYF.

The chain is built from TRBV6-6 and TRBJ2-3; 8 positions agree with TRBD2. This CDR3 contains 13 residues. With 6 bases clipped from V and 2 bases from J, the junction kept 1 base outside the gene matches. The germline V gene encodes CDR1 MNHNY and CDR2 SVGAGI (reference sequence). In DNA form, the CDR3 reads TGTGCCAGCAGGACTAGCGTCACAGATACGCAGTATTTT. This gives the protein CASRTSVTDTQYF.

The chain combines TRBV7-8 with TRBJ2-3; a weak D match, TRBD2 (6 bases). Trimming shortened V by 5 bases and J by 1 base, and 16 bases separated the two germline ends. The CDR3 is made up of 16 amino acids. Germline V gives CDR1 SGHVS, CDR2 FQNEAQ. The CDR3 sequence: CASSPTSPSGTDTQYF. The CDR3 coding sequence is TGTGCCAGCAGCCCTACCTCCCCTAGCGGCACAGATACGCAGTATTTT.

This clone was picked up one time. The V call is TRBV28, the J call TRBJ2-7; 7 nucleotides align to TRBD1. CDR1 is MDHEN, CDR2 SYDVKM, per germline. The CDR3 is 14 amino acids. The J segment lost 2 bases and the V segment lost 5 bases, leaving 6 bases of the junction unmatched. CDR3 region: CASSNPGTAYEQYF. The CDR3 DNA reads TGTGCCAGCAGTAACCCCGGGACAGCCTACGAGCAGTACTTC.

The CDR3 DNA follows: TGTGCCAGCAGCTTCCGGACAGGGTTCGATGAGCAGTTCTTC. Its protein product is CASSFRTGFDEQFF. V is TRBV11-3 and J is TRBJ2-1; 8 nucleotides agree with TRBD1. Trimming at V came to 3 bases and at J to 8 bases, leaving 6 bases not matched to a gene. In germline, CDR1 is SGHNT, CDR2 YENEEA. This CDR3 has 14 residues.